A single sample gave rise to the 14 T cell receptor beta chains below, sequenced in a study of spatial heterogeneity in lung cancer. Their antigens are not known. Time point in this sample: sample taken at primary tumor resection. MiXCR, applied by TCRdb to the 5' RACE reads, yields one record per CDR3 protein. The sample holds 10,000 or so distinct CDR3 sequences, 10% to 15% seen once. The study's findings and limits: Higher tumor mutation counts went along with higher counts of expanded intratumoral alpha and beta TCRs.

Material: lung tumor tissue, obtained at surgery. The receptors originated from a male donor with early-stage non-small cell lung cancer.

This clonotype was observed at least ten times. Because this beta chain is a stray read in a library intended to capture alpha chains, its abundance should not be given much weight. The chain combines TRBV5-4 with TRBJ2-1; the D is unclear. The germline V and J ends were trimmed by 0 bases and 0 bases, with 13 bases remaining between them. The CDR3 contains 17 residues. Germline V CDR1 and CDR2: SGHNT, YYREEE (reference sequence). CDR3 DNA sequence: TGTGCCAGCAGCTTGGACTATCCTTCTTCCTCCTACAATGAGCAGTTCTTC. Amino acid sequence: CASSLDYPSSSYNEQFF.

In the case of this clonotype: In a library made to pick up alpha chains, this beta chain is a stray read with a size that means little. The chain combines TRBV20-1 with TRBJ2-7; D might be TRBD1 (6 bases). V lost 4 bases and J lost 7, with 14 bases in between. CDR1 DFQATT and CDR2 SNEGSKA come from the germline V gene (reference sequence). The CDR3 totals 12 residues. The CDR3 sequence: CSAKYRVGEQYF. DNA of the CDR3: TGCAGTGCTAAATACAGGGTTGGAGAGCAGTACTTC.

This clonotype was counted between two and nine times. In a library made to pick up alpha chains, this beta chain is a stray read with a size that means little. This rearrangement joins TRBV3-1 to TRBJ2-7, with D unclear. V shed 5 bases and J shed 2 bases, with 13 bases lying between them. Germline lookup yields CDR1 LGHDT and CDR2 YNNKEL (reference sequence). The CDR3 is made up of 14 amino acids. The CDR3 DNA reads as TGTGCCAGCAGCAGGACGGGCTCAACCTACGAGCAGTACGTC. It specifies CASSRTGSTYEQYV.

By share, this clonotype ranks as medium-sized (0.01 to 0.1%). This beta chain represents an off-target read in a library built for alpha chains; its size is of limited meaning. The chain recombines TRBV6-5 with TRBJ1-2; 7 positions agree with TRBD1. The length of the CDR3 is 13 residues. CDR1 MNHEY and CDR2 SVGAGI come from the germline V gene. J lost 4 bases, V lost 6 bases, and 5 bases had no gene match. The CDR3 DNA reads as TGTGCCAGCAGCCCGGGACAGCTCTATGGCTACACCTTC. Residues: CASSPGQLYGYTF.

By frequency in the sample, this clonotype is medium-sized. Being off target in a library aimed at alpha chains, this beta chain has a size of little meaning. The chain joins TRBV20-1 to TRBJ2-7, with TRBD2 matching over 10 bases. In germline, CDR1 is DFQATT, CDR2 SNEGSKA (reference sequence). The CDR3 runs to 18 residues. The junction had 17 bases not matched to a gene; V was cut back by 3 bases and J by 3 bases. The CDR3 DNA sequence: TGCAGTGCTAGTCGAGGCCTAGCGGGAGTCGGTGCCAACTACGAGCAGTACTTC. Its translation is CSASRGLAGVGANYEQYF.

There are many counts of this clonotype. Found in a library prepared for alpha chains, this beta chain is an off-target read, and its abundance has little meaning. The V call is TRBV5-1, the J call TRBJ1-1; the D is unclear. The CDR3 covers 13 residues. V was pared by 0 bases and J by 7 bases, with 10 bases between. Germline lookup yields CDR1 SGHRS and CDR2 YFSETQ. CDR3 nucleotide sequence: TGCGCCAGCAGCTTGGCCTCGCAGGTTGAAGCTTTCTTT. The encoded protein is CASSLASQVEAFF.

In this sample, this clonotype turned up many times. The library was built for alpha chains, so this beta chain is an off-target read and its size means little. The rearrangement uses TRBV6-6 and TRBJ1-5; D remains unclear. Trimming removed 2 bases from V and 2 bases from J, with 13 bases in between. Germline V gene data show CDR1 as MNHNY and CDR2 as SVGAGI (reference sequence). The CDR3 covers 16 residues. The CDR3 spells CASSYPGSQRNQPQHF. The CDR3 DNA sequence: TGTGCCAGCAGTTACCCGGGAAGTCAGCGCAATCAGCCCCAGCATTTT.

This clonotype has a handful of counts. The library was prepared for alpha chains; this beta chain is a stray read, so its frequency means little. The chain combines TRBV29-1 with TRBJ2-7; TRBD1 or TRBD2 may be the D gene (5 bases each). Germline V lookup: CDR1 SQVTM, CDR2 ANQGSEA. The CDR3 contains 13 residues. Deletions cut 3 bases from V and 0 bases from J, with 9 bases between. The CDR3 spells CSVEDGTSYEQYF. The DNA for the CDR3 is TGCAGCGTTGAGGACGGGACCTCCTACGAGCAGTACTTC.

This clonotype was seen ten or more times. Being off target in a library aimed at alpha chains, this beta chain has a size of little meaning. This rearrangement joins TRBV7-2 to TRBJ2-3, with TRBD2 matching 8 bases. After removal of 9 bases from V and 1 base from J, the junction contained 6 bases not matched to a gene. CDR1 and CDR2 (germline): SGHTA, FQGNSA. The CDR3 covers 14 residues. The CDR3 protein is CASSSGMGTDTQYF. The CDR3 DNA follows: TGTGCCAGTAGTAGCGGGATGGGCACAGATACGCAGTATTTT.

This clonotype rates as medium-sized. Because this beta chain is a stray read in a library intended to capture alpha chains, its abundance should not be given much weight. The chain is built from TRBV6-1 and TRBJ2-5, with TRBD2 as a possible D gene (5 bases). V was trimmed by 8 bases and J by 4 bases, leaving 14 bases between them. CDR3 size: 13 residues. The germline CDR1 and CDR2 sequences are MNHNS and SASEGT. This chain's CDR3 is CASRYRGLETQYF. In nucleotides, the CDR3 is TGTGCCAGCCGCTACCGAGGGTTAGAGACCCAGTACTTC.

This clonotype was seen ten or more times. A library made for alpha chains picked up this beta chain off target, so its size means little. The rearrangement uses TRBV10-3 and TRBJ1-2; tentatively, D is TRBD1 (5 bases). V shed 5 bases and J shed 7 bases, with 20 bases lying between them. This CDR3 has 15 residues. Germline CDR1 and CDR2: ENHRY and SYGVKD. CDR3 region: CAISIGTAERLGYTF. CDR3 DNA sequence: TGTGCCATCAGTATAGGGACGGCGGAAAGGCTTGGCTACACCTTC.

This clonotype was recorded many times. Compared with germline, one end of the junction differs, possibly owing to a read error. This beta chain is a stray sequence in a library constructed for alpha chains; its clone size is not meaningful. V is TRBV7-7 and J is TRBJ2-2; 11 nucleotides align to TRBD2. Germline V gives CDR1 SSHAT, CDR2 FNYEAQ (reference sequence). The CDR3 is 15 amino acids. The DNA for the CDR3 is TGTGCTAGCAGCTCGGGACTAGCGGACACCGGGGAGCTGTTTTTT. Its translation is CASSSGLADTGELFF.

This clonotype is medium-sized by share. This beta chain came through as a stray read in a library set up for alpha chains, and its size says little. The chain joins TRBV7-2 to TRBJ1-2, with D perhaps matching TRBD1 (5 bases). The V and J ends lost 1 base and 4 bases respectively, with 13 bases between them. The CDR3 runs 15 residues. Germline assignment: CDR1 SGHTA and CDR2 FQGNSA. The CDR3 DNA reads TGTGCCAGCAGCTTAGTTTCTCAGGGTAGCTATGGCTACACCTTC. Translation: CASSLVSQGSYGYTF.

About this clonotype itself: The size of this beta chain means little, since it is a stray read in a library made for alpha chains. This rearrangement joins TRBV2 to TRBJ2-1; 11 positions match TRBD2. The germline gives CDR1 SNHLY, CDR2 FYNNEI. The CDR3 length is 19 residues. V lost 4 bases to trimming and J lost 5 bases; unmatched junction nucleotides: 16. The CDR3 spells CASSGPSGIAGGPNNEQFF. CDR3 DNA: TGTGCCAGCAGTGGCCCCTCGGGAATAGCGGGAGGGCCGAACAATGAGCAGTTCTTC.